This T cell receptor (beta chain) was obtained from a study of PD-1 blockade in classical Hodgkin lymphoma. The assay was immunoSEQ multiplex PCR, and TCRdb's table has in-frame clones only and misses some. The repertoire consists of about 110,000 clones, with roughly nine tenths occurring once and the leading ten covering approximately 20%. Every patient experienced relapse after autologous stem cell transplantation, and brentuximab vedotin exposure varied. V was clipped by 5 bases and J by 5 bases, with 10 bases between them. The length of the CDR3 is 13 residues. The germline gives CDR1 SGHTA, CDR2 FQGNSA.

The TCR was taken from a human donor with classical Hodgkin lymphoma. Sequenced here: peripheral blood mononuclear cells (PBMCs), sampled before the second cycle of nivolumab. V is TRBV7-2 and J is TRBJ1-5; D not certain. CDR3 amino acids: CASSPGWDQPQHF. CDR3 in DNA: TGTGCCAGCAGCCCCGGTTGGGATCAGCCCCAGCATTTT.